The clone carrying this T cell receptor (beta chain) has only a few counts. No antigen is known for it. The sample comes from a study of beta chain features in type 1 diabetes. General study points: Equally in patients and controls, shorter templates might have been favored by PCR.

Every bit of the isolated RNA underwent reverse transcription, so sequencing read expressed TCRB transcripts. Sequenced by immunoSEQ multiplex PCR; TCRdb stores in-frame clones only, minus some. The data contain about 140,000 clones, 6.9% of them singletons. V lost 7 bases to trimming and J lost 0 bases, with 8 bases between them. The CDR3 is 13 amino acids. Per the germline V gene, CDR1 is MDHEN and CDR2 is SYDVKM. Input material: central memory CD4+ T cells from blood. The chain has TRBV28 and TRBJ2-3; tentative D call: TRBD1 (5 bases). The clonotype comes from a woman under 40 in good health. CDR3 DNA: TGTGCCAGCAAAGGGGCTAGCACAGATACGCAGTATTTT. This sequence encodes CASKGASTDTQYF.